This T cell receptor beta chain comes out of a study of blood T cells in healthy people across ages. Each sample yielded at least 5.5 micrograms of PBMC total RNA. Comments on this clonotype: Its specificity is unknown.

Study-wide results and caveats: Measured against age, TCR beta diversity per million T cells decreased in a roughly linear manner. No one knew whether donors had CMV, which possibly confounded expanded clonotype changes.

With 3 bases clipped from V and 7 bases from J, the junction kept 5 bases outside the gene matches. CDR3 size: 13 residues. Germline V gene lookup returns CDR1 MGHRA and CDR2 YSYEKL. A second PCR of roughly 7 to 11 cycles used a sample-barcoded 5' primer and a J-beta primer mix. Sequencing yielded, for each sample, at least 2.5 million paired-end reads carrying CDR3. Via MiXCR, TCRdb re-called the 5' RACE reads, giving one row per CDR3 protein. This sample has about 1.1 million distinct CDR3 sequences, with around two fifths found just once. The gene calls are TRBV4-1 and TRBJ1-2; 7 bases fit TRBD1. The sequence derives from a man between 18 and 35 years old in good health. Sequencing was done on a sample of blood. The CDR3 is CASSQGQLGGYTF. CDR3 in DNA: TGCGCCAGCAGCCAGGGACAGCTGGGTGGCTACACCTTC.